One and the same sample provided the 13 T cell receptor beta chains below, sequenced in a study of T cell responses to AZD1222 COVID-19 vaccine. Libraries were prepared by immunoSEQ multiplex PCR; TCRdb keeps only in-frame clonotypes and omits some of them. Of about 90,000 clones in the sample, 88% were seen once. Sample: peripheral blood, taken on day 0 of AZD1222 vaccination. The receptors come from an adult in good health.

V is TRBV7-8 and J is TRBJ1-1; 7 bases match TRBD1. Per germline, CDR1 SGHVS and CDR2 FQNEAQ. The CDR3 is made up of 16 amino acids. V trimming: 5 bases; J trimming: 1 base; junction bases outside the gene matches: 10. CDR3 in amino acids: CASSAYLTGPNTEAFF. The CDR3 nucleotides read TGTGCCAGCAGCGCCTACCTGACAGGGCCGAACACTGAAGCTTTCTTT.

The chain combines TRBV5-1 with TRBJ1-2; 7 positions match TRBD1. Unmatched junction bases numbered 4, after V lost 0 bases and J lost 2 bases. Germline V lookup: CDR1 SGHRS, CDR2 YFSETQ. This CDR3 has 15 residues. The CDR3 protein is CASSLGTGENYGYTF. In DNA form, the CDR3 reads TGCGCCAGCAGCTTGGGGACAGGCGAGAACTATGGCTACACCTTC.

The chain employs TRBV4-3 and TRBJ2-3; D possibly corresponds to TRBD2 (6 bases). There are 16 residues in the CDR3. Trimming left V 1 base short and J 4 bases short, with 15 bases between. Germline V lookup: CDR1 LGHNA, CDR2 YSLEER. This CDR3 reads CASSQVSTGAPDTQYF. The CDR3 coding sequence is TGCGCCAGCAGCCAAGTCTCAACGGGAGCCCCAGATACGCAGTATTTT.

V and J are TRBV5-4 and TRBJ1-4; D gene unclear. V was shortened by 4 bases and J by 5 bases, with 6 bases between the two germline ends. This CDR3 spans 12 amino acids. The germline CDR1 and CDR2 sequences are SGHNT and YYREEE (reference sequence). In DNA, the CDR3 is TGTGCCAGCAGCCTCAGAAATGAAAAACTGTTTTTT. It specifies CASSLRNEKLFF.

The gene calls are TRBV5-6 and TRBJ2-7, with TRBD2 matching over 7 bases. Trimming cost V 6 bases and J 8 bases; bases outside gene matches: 8. This CDR3 is built from 12 residues. Looked up from germline, CDR1 is SGHDT and CDR2 is YYEEEE. CDR3: CASTREDGKQYF. For the CDR3, the DNA is TGTGCCAGCACCCGGGAGGATGGTAAGCAGTACTTC.

The chain links TRBV9 to TRBJ2-5; D might be TRBD2 (5 bases). The V end was cut by 2 bases, the J end by 1 base, with 12 bases between. The CDR3 is 15 residues long. Germline CDR1 is SGDLS and CDR2 is YYNGEE. The CDR3 sequence is CASSVYGNPQETQYF. The CDR3 DNA is TGTGCCAGCAGCGTTTACGGGAACCCCCAAGAGACCCAGTACTTC.

This clone has only one observation. CDR3 sequence reads: CASSLAKNTQYF. The CDR3 DNA is TGTGCCAGCAGCTTAGCCAAAAATACGCAGTATTTT. V and J are TRBV7-2 and TRBJ2-3; D is unclear. The ends were cut back, 0 bases at V and 7 bases at J, with 5 bases in the middle. Looked up from germline, CDR1 is SGHTA and CDR2 is FQGNSA. This CDR3 has 12 amino acids.

In its sample, this clone ranks as medium-sized. The chain has TRBV2 and TRBJ2-5, with 10 bases identical to TRBD2. This CDR3 has 15 residues. Germline CDR1 is SNHLY and CDR2 is FYNNEI. V lost 11 bases and J lost 5; bases outside the gene matches: 14. The CDR3 here is CAGLGLAGVRETQYF. DNA for the CDR3: TGTGCCGGTCTAGGGCTAGCGGGAGTCCGGGAGACCCAGTACTTC.

The gene calls are TRBV7-2 and TRBJ2-7; TRBD1 matches 9 bases. Germline lookup yields CDR1 SGHTA and CDR2 FQGNSA. The CDR3 covers 14 residues. V lost 5 bases to trimming and J lost 4 bases; unmatched junction nucleotides: 6. The CDR3 coding sequence is TGTGCCAGCAGCCCTAGGACAGGGGTATACGAGCAGTACTTC. Protein sequence: CASSPRTGVYEQYF.

The V gene is TRBV29-1, the J gene TRBJ2-3; TRBD2 aligns across 10 bases. CDR1 and CDR2 (germline): SQVTM, ANQGSEA. The CDR3 is 13 residues long. V shed 4 bases, J shed 7 bases, and the junction held 5 bases outside the gene matches. The CDR3 loop is CSVAPAGGHTQYF. The CDR3, as DNA: TGCAGCGTTGCGCCAGCGGGAGGGCATACGCAGTATTTT.

The rearrangement links TRBV9 to TRBJ2-1; 14 bases are shared with TRBD2. This CDR3 spans 16 amino acids. V lost 0 bases, J lost 9 bases, and 5 bases stayed unmatched. Germline CDR1 and CDR2: SGDLS and YYNGEE. CDR3: CASSVEGTSGRAEQFF. The DNA of the CDR3 is TGTGCCAGCAGCGTAGAAGGGACTAGCGGGAGAGCTGAGCAGTTCTTC.

This clone showed up just once. V gene TRBV28 combines with J gene TRBJ2-5; D unresolved. The CDR3 extends over 13 amino acids. CDR1 MDHEN and CDR2 SYDVKM come from the germline V gene. V was trimmed by 7 bases and J by 7 bases, leaving 16 bases between them. The DNA for the CDR3 is TGTGCCAGCACAGGAACGGATGCAGGGACCCAGTACTTC. Protein product: CASTGTDAGTQYF.

This chain connects TRBV10-1 to TRBJ2-5; 8 positions match TRBD2. CDR1 and CDR2 (germline): WNHNN, SYGVQD (reference sequence). The CDR3 loop spans 19 amino acids. With 3 bases clipped from V and 3 bases from J, the junction kept 18 bases outside the gene matches. CDR3 sequence: CASSDDRDIPGLVEETQYF. CDR3 bases: TGCGCCAGCAGTGATGACCGAGACATCCCGGGACTAGTAGAAGAGACCCAGTACTTC.